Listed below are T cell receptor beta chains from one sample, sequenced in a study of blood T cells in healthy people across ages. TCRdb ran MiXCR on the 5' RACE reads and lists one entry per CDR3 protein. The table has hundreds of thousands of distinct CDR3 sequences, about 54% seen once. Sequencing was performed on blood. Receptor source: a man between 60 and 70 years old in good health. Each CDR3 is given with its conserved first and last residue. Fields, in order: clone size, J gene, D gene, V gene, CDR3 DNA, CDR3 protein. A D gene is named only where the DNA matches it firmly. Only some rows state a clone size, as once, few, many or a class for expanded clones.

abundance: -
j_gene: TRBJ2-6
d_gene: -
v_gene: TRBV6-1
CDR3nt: TGTGCCAGCAGTGAATACCAGGACCGCTCTGGGGCCAACGTCCTGACTTTC
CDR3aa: CASSEYQDRSGANVLTF

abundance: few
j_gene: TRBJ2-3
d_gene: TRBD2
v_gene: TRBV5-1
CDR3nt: TGCGCCAGCAGCCAAGCGGGAGGAGGAGATACGCAGTATTTT
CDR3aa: CASSQAGGGDTQYF

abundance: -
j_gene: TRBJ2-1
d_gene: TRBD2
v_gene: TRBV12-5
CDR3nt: TGTGCTAGTGGTTTGGGTAGCGGGGGGGCTGACGAGCAGTTCTTC
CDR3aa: CASGLGSGGADEQFF

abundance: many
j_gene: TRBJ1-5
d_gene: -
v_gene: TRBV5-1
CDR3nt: TGCGCCAGCAGCCGGTCCCCGGGGGCGGAACAGCCCCAGCATTTT
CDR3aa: CASSRSPGAEQPQHF

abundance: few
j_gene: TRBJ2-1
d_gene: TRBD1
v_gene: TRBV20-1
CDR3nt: TGTAGTGCTATAACAGGGGGCCCCTACAATGAGCAGTTCTTC
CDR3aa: CSAITGGPYNEQFF

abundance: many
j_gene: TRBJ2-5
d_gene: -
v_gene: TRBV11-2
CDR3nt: TGTGCCAGCAGCCGGGACCAAGAGACCCAGTACTTC
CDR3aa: CASSRDQETQYF

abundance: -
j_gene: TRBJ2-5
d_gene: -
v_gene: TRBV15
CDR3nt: TGTGCCACCAGCAGAGATTTCGGGACCCAGTACTTC
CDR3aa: CATSRDFGTQYF

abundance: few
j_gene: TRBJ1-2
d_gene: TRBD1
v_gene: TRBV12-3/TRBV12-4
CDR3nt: TGTGCCAGCAGGCGAACAGGGGCCTCGGACTATGGCTACACCTTC
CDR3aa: CASRRTGASDYGYTF

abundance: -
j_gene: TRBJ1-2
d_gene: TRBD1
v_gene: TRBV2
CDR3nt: TGTGCCAATATAAAGGACAGGGGGAGTTATGGCTACACCTTC
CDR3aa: CANIKDRGSYGYTF

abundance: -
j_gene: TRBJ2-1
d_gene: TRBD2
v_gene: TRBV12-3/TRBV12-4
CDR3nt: TGTGCCAGCAGAAGCTCCGGGACTAGCCGGGACAATGAGCAGTTCTTC
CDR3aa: CASRSSGTSRDNEQFF

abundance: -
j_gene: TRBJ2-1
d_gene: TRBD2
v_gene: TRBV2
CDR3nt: TGTGCCAGCAGTGATAGCGGGGGGGATCAAGAGACCCAGTTCTTC
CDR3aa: CASSDSGGDQETQFF